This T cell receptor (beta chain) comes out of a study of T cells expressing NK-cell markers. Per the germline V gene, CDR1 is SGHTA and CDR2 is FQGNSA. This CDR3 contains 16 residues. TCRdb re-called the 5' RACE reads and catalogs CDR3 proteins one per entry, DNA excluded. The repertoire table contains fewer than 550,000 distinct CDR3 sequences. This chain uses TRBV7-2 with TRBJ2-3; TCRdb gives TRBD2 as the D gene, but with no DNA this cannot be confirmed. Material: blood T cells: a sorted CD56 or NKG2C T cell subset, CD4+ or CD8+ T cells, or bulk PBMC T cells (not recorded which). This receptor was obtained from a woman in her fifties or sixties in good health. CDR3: CASSLERARGLDTQYF. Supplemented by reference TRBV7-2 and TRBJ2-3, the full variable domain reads GAGVSQSPSNKVTEKGKDVELRCDPISGHTALYWYRQSLGQGLEFLIYFQGNSAPDKSGLPSDRFSAERTGGSVSTLTIQRTQQEDSAVYLCASSLERARGLDTQYFGPGTRLTVL.